The TCR beta chain described here comes from a study of STAT5B mutations in CD4+ large granular lymphocyte leukemia (dated by TCRdb to 2022 to 2024). Turning to the overall study: Among healthy controls, the CDR3 'QG' motif was associated with a particular HLA allele. The TCRbeta repertoires of CD4+ T-cell large granular lymphocyte leukemia patients were compared with the TCRbeta repertoires of healthy blood donors. Flow cytometry on FACSCanto II or FACSVerse showed that the purified fractions were more than 95% pure among lymphocytes.

A note on this clone: The antigen it recognizes is unknown. Base qualities are not provided; no much larger clone lies one nucleotide away.

The healthy controls were 30 to 45 blood donors, and the buffy coats of these donors were supplied by the Finnish Red Cross blood service. All TCR-sequenced material derived from peripheral blood: patient blood samples and healthy donor buffy coats. Ficoll-Hypaque gradient centrifugation was used to isolate peripheral blood mononuclear cells. For the healthy controls, CD4+ cells were obtained from buffy coats by magnetic purification. Genomic DNA was extracted with the Gentra Puregene Cell and Tissue kit and quantified on a Qubit 2.0 fluorometer. General study outcomes and caveats: Main leukemic clonotypes were private to each patient, although around 25% of the main leukemic clonotypes were found at low frequency in the non-leukemic repertoires of other patients. Data were not HLA-matched; higher clonality in CD4+ versus CD8+ T-LGLL could reflect the relatively small sample size. Compared with healthy CD4+ repertoires, CD4-sorted patient repertoires appeared more clonal, and this difference remained even after the putative leukemic clones were removed. TRBV06-family usage was enriched among the top patient clones (8/27) compared with healthy controls (2/35).

For this chain, trimming is 6 bases at the V end and 6 bases at the J end, and the number of junction bases without a gene match is 6. CDR1 SNHLY and CDR2 FYNNEI are derived from the germline V gene. The CDR3 runs 14 residues from the cysteine to the phenylalanine. The CDR3 DNA has 42 bases and is translated from base 1. The immunoSEQ assay at survey resolution was applied to genomic DNA for sequencing of TCRbeta rearrangements. Regarding the original processing steps: A lowest detectable productive clonotype frequency of 2.59 x 10-5 was observed in the TCR sequencing data. Only productive TCRbeta rearrangements, defined as complete and in-frame sequences, were included in the analyses. The clonality of each sample was calculated as Simpson clonality in the immunoSEQ Analyzer version 3.0. Clones were binned by frequency as very rare, small, medium, large (1-20%) or hyperexpanded (>20%). OLGA 1.2.3 estimated generation probabilities, VDJtools produced V-gene circos plots, VDJdb was queried for specificities, and GLIPH identified CDR3 motifs. TCRdb mirrors the immuneACCESS table, restricted to in-frame sequences. Some clones are absent from its copies; in checked studies, under half trace to an unresolved V gene, and the reason for the others is unknown. V, J and clone size are taken as reported in that table, and D and trimming were inferred from the DNA itself. Recorded for this sample are around 32,000 clones; under 85% of them occurred a single time. Around 2.5% of the sample comes from the top ten.

The TCR originated in a human donor in good health. The sample was CD4+ T cells from blood buffy coats. The rearrangement combines TRBV2 with TRBJ2-7; 12 bases in between match TRBD1. The CDR3 amino acid sequence is: CASRRDRGPVEQYF. The DNA sequence follows: TGTGCCAGCAGGAGGGACAGGGGGCCGGTCGAGCAGTACTTC. Reference TRBV2 and TRBJ2-7 genes cover what lies past the CDR3, so the full variable domain is EPEVTQTPSHQVTQMGQEVILRCVPISNHLYFYWYRQILGQKVEFLVSFYNNEISEKSEIFDDQFSVERPDGSNFTLKIRSTKLEDSAMYFCASRRDRGPVEQYFGPGTRLTVT.